These 27 T cell receptor beta chains were sequenced from one sample in a study of T cell responses to AZD1222 COVID-19 vaccine. Using immunoSEQ multiplex PCR, the repertoire was profiled, and TCRdb retains in-frame clones only, with some absent. The sample yields 140,000 to 150,000 clones, around 92% seen once. The material was peripheral blood, obtained 28 days after the second AZD1222 dose. These receptors were taken from an adult who received the AZD1222 COVID-19 vaccine.

This chain links TRBV7-2 with TRBJ2-5; a weak D match, TRBD2 (6 bases). Germline CDR1 is SGHTA and CDR2 is FQGNSA. This CDR3 has 16 residues. V shed 5 bases and J shed 5 bases, with 21 bases lying between them. Here the CDR3 reads CASSPTGAGLWETQYF. The CDR3 DNA reads as TGTGCCAGCAGCCCGACTGGGGCGGGGTTGTGGGAGACCCAGTACTTC.

This chain connects TRBV11-3 to TRBJ2-3, with 10 bases matching TRBD2. With V trimmed by 4 bases and J by 3 bases, 4 bases remained unmatched. This CDR3 comprises 15 residues. Germline loops: CDR1 SGHNT, CDR2 YENEEA. In nucleotides, the CDR3 is TGTGCCAGCAGCTGGGGTAGCGGGAGGACAGATACGCAGTATTTT. It codes for CASSWGSGRTDTQYF.

The J gene is TRBJ2-3, the V gene TRBV7-2, with D possibly matching TRBD2 (6 bases). The CDR3 runs to 15 residues. Germline loops: CDR1 SGHTA, CDR2 FQGNSA. Trimming stripped 4 bases from V and 2 bases from J, with 13 bases between. The DNA for the CDR3 is TGTGCCAGCAGCTCCTCGCTAGCGACCACAGATACGCAGTATTTT. Amino acid sequence: CASSSSLATTDTQYF.

This clone was detected only a few times. The chain combines TRBV6-1 with TRBJ1-1; D may be TRBD1 (5 bases). CDR3 size: 16 residues. Trimming removed 3 bases at V and 5 bases at J, with 19 bases between. Germline CDR1 and CDR2: MNHNS and SASEGT. CDR3 DNA sequence: TGTGCCAGCAGTGATGCGGGACGGGGTGGTGATACTGAAGCTTTCTTT. Protein: CASSDAGRGGDTEAFF.

This rearrangement joins TRBV7-2 to TRBJ2-7, with 8 bases aligning to TRBD1. The CDR3 loop spans 15 amino acids. V lost 4 bases and J lost 5; bases outside the gene matches: 10. The germline V gene encodes CDR1 SGHTA and CDR2 FQGNSA. The CDR3 region has the DNA TGTGCCAGCAGCTATAGCGGACAGGGTTTCAACGAGCAGTACTTC. This encodes CASSYSGQGFNEQYF.

The genes are TRBV19 and TRBJ1-5; D ambiguous. The CDR3 totals 14 residues. V dropped 5 bases and J dropped 1 base, with 9 bases sitting between them. CDR1 is LNHDA and CDR2 is SQIVND in the germline V gene (reference sequence). CDR3 region: CASSQTESNQPQHF. CDR3 DNA sequence: TGTGCCAGTAGTCAGACGGAGAGCAATCAGCCCCAGCATTTT.

This chain uses TRBV14 with TRBJ2-7, with 9 bases lining up with TRBD1. Germline assignment: CDR1 SGHDN and CDR2 FVKESK. J lost 6 bases, V lost 0 bases, and 9 bases had no gene match. The CDR3 runs 16 residues. CDR3 amino acids: CASSQEKGQGQVEQYF. The CDR3 DNA sequence: TGTGCCAGCAGCCAAGAGAAAGGACAGGGGCAAGTCGAGCAGTACTTC. Based on the CDR3 plus reference TRBV14 and TRBJ2-7, the full variable domain is EAGVTQFPSHSVIEKGQTVTLRCDPISGHDNLYWYRRVMGKEIKFLLHFVKESKQDESGMPNNRFLAERTGGTYSTLKVQPAELEDSGVYFCASSQEKGQGQVEQYFGPGTRLTVT.

The rearrangement joins TRBV28 to TRBJ1-2; D is perhaps TRBD1 (5 bases). Trimming cost V 11 bases and J 6 bases, with 16 bases left between them. The germline gives CDR1 MDHEN, CDR2 SYDVKM. The CDR3 extends over 12 amino acids. DNA of the CDR3: TGTGCCCTAAGCCGGGGGATGGATGGCTACACCTTC. Its protein product is CALSRGMDGYTF.

The rearrangement links TRBV7-2 to TRBJ1-2, with D hard to call. In germline, CDR1 is SGHTA, CDR2 FQGNSA. Trimming cost V 1 base and J 8 bases, with 17 bases left between them. This CDR3 is 15 amino acids long. CDR3 amino acids: CASSLEATRGLGYTF. In DNA form, the CDR3 reads TGTGCCAGCAGCTTAGAAGCCACTCGTGGGCTAGGCTACACCTTC.

J is TRBJ2-1 and V is TRBV30, with 8 bases aligning to TRBD2. The CDR3 contains 16 residues. The germline V gene encodes CDR1 GTSNPN and CDR2 SVGIG (reference sequence). J lost 0 bases, V lost 4 bases, and 8 bases had no gene match. CDR3 sequence (DNA): TGTGCCTGGAAGGGTGGCGGGAGGCGCTCCTACAATGAGCAGTTCTTC. Its translation is CAWKGGGRRSYNEQFF.

This chain links TRBV19 with TRBJ2-3; 9 bases agree with TRBD2. V lost 2 bases and J lost 7; bases outside the gene matches: 13. CDR1 and CDR2 from the germline V gene are LNHDA and SQIVND (reference sequence). The CDR3 loop spans 17 amino acids. CDR3 DNA sequence: TGTGCCAGTAGTATATCGCGGACTAGCGCCACGAAACATACGCAGTATTTT. It specifies CASSISRTSATKHTQYF.

The CDR3 sequence: CASSLHTTDKGEQYF. DNA of the CDR3: TGTGCCAGCAGCTTACATACAACGGATAAAGGCGAGCAGTACTTC. The chain links TRBV7-3 to TRBJ2-7; D gene unclear. The CDR3 has 15 amino acids. CDR1 and CDR2 from the germline V gene are SGHTA and FQGTGA. The V end lost 2 bases, the J end lost 6 bases, and 17 bases lay between the germline ends.

In nucleotides, the CDR3 is TGTGCCAGCAGTCGTCGGGGTAGCGGAGTATACGAGCAGTACTTC. Translating it yields CASSRRGSGVYEQYF. The J gene is TRBJ2-7, the V gene TRBV6-2 or TRBV6-3, with D perhaps matching TRBD2 (6 bases). CDR1 and CDR2 (germline): MNHEY, SVGEGT. The ends were cut back, 5 bases at V and 4 bases at J, with 18 bases in the middle. CDR3 size: 15 residues.

This sequence joins TRBV18 and TRBJ1-4; the D is unclear. V lost 2 bases and J 8 bases, leaving 18 bases between the germline ends. The CDR3 runs 16 residues. CDR1 and CDR2 (germline): KGHSH, LQKENI. CDR3 DNA: TGTGCCAGCTCACCAATACACGGGTTAGCAGTGGAAAAACTGTTTTTT. Encoded protein: CASSPIHGLAVEKLFF.

V is TRBV7-2 and J is TRBJ2-1; TRBD2 matches 12 bases. The CDR3 extends over 14 amino acids. Germline CDR1 and CDR2: SGHTA and FQGNSA. V lost 7 bases, J lost 9 bases, and 7 bases stayed unmatched. CDR3 sequence reads: CASITGLAGSEQFF. The DNA of the CDR3 is TGTGCCAGCATTACGGGACTAGCGGGTTCTGAGCAGTTCTTC.

In nucleotides, the CDR3 is TGCGCCAGCAGCTCCGGACTAGCGGGAGCCGAGCAGTACTTC. Amino acids: CASSSGLAGAEQYF. The chain employs TRBV5-1 and TRBJ2-7, with 13 bases fitting TRBD2. V gave up 3 bases and J gave up 6 bases; unmatched junction bases: 3. There are 14 residues in the CDR3. Germline CDR1 SGHRS, CDR2 YFSETQ. Based on the CDR3 plus reference TRBV5-1 and TRBJ2-7, the full variable domain is KAGVTQTPRYLIKTRGQQVTLSCSPISGHRSVSWYQQTPGQGLQFLFEYFSETQRNKGNFPGRFSGRQFSNSRSEMNVSTLELGDSALYLCASSSGLAGAEQYFGPGTRLTVT.

The chain uses TRBV6-5 and TRBJ1-2; 8 nucleotides agree with TRBD1. Germline loops: CDR1 MNHEY, CDR2 SVGAGI. V was pared by 2 bases and J by 5 bases, with 7 bases of the junction left unmatched. CDR3 length equals 15 residues. The CDR3 region is CASSYRGQGWYGYTF. The CDR3 region has the DNA TGTGCCAGCAGTTACCGAGGACAGGGTTGGTATGGCTACACCTTC.

The chain is built from TRBV13 and TRBJ2-3; TRBD2 matches at 7 bases. Germline-derived CDR1 and CDR2 are PRHDT and FYEKMQ (reference sequence). V lost 0 bases to trimming and J lost 4 bases; unmatched junction nucleotides: 7. The CDR3 extends over 16 amino acids. DNA for the CDR3: TGTGCCAGCAGCTTAGGAAACTGGGGGAGGGCAGATACGCAGTATTTT. This sequence encodes CASSLGNWGRADTQYF.

V usage is TRBV29-1 and J usage is TRBJ2-7, with D perhaps matching TRBD2 (6 bases). Germline V gives CDR1 SQVTM, CDR2 ANQGSEA. V was clipped by 6 bases and J by 2 bases, with 11 bases between them. CDR3 length: 12 amino acids. The CDR3 region has the DNA TGCAGCGTCCAGCGGGTGACCTACGAGCAGTACTTC. Its protein is CSVQRVTYEQYF.

The V and J genes are TRBV18 and TRBJ1-3; D is unclear. Trimming removed 5 bases from V and 0 bases from J, with 11 bases in between. Germline V CDR1 and CDR2: KGHSH, LQKENI. The CDR3 extends over 15 amino acids. The CDR3 region is CASSDTALSGNTIYF. The DNA of the CDR3 is TGTGCCAGCTCAGACACAGCCCTCTCTGGAAACACCATATATTTT.

CDR3 coding DNA: TGTGCCAGCAGCTTAGTGCTGGGAGGGAGAGAGACCCAGTACTTC. Its translation: CASSLVLGGRETQYF. J is TRBJ2-5 and V is TRBV11-2; 7 bases fit TRBD2. The CDR3 is 15 amino acids. Germline CDR1 is SGHAT and CDR2 is FQNNGV. With 1 base clipped from V and 4 bases from J, the junction kept 6 bases outside the gene matches.

The V gene is TRBV7-7, the J gene TRBJ2-3; the match to TRBD1 covers 7 bases. Germline V CDR1 and CDR2: SSHAT, FNYEAQ (reference sequence). Losses at the gene ends were 3 bases for V and 4 bases for J; bases not matched to a gene: 4. The CDR3 totals 14 residues. CDR3 in DNA: TGTGCCAGCAGCTTGGGACAGCGTTCAGATACGCAGTATTTT. This translates into CASSLGQRSDTQYF.

The chain has TRBV19 and TRBJ2-7, with 11 bases lining up with TRBD2. CDR1 LNHDA and CDR2 SQIVND come from the germline V gene (reference sequence). Trimming at V came to 3 bases and at J to 0 bases, leaving 4 bases not matched to a gene. This CDR3 has 16 amino acids. The CDR3, as DNA: TGTGCCAGTAGTATCAAGGGACTAGCGGACTCCTACGAGCAGTACTTC. It encodes CASSIKGLADSYEQYF.

V usage is TRBV27 and J usage is TRBJ1-6; D perhaps matches TRBD1 (6 bases). CDR1 is MNHEY, CDR2 SMNVEV, per germline (reference sequence). The CDR3 is made up of 15 amino acids. V shed 3 bases and J shed 2 bases, with 8 bases lying between them. The CDR3 loop reads CASSLGATYNSPLHF. The CDR3 DNA sequence: TGTGCCAGCAGTTTGGGGGCAACCTATAATTCACCCCTCCACTTT.

The CDR3 loop reads CAISELETTGETQYF. In DNA form, the CDR3 reads TGTGCCATCAGTGAGTTGGAGACCACTGGAGAGACCCAGTACTTC. The V call is TRBV10-3, the J call TRBJ2-5; no firm D call. Germline CDR1 and CDR2: ENHRY and SYGVKD. The V end lost 1 base, the J end lost 4 bases, and 13 bases lay between the germline ends. The CDR3 spans 15 residues.

This chain connects TRBV15 to TRBJ1-5; D is possibly TRBD1 (6 bases). Between the trimmed V and J ends, which lost 0 bases and 4 bases, there was a span of 10 bases. The germline V gene has CDR1 LNHNV and CDR2 YYDKDF (reference sequence). The CDR3 runs 15 residues. CDR3 loop: CATSRDQGRNQPQHF. Written as DNA, the CDR3 is TGTGCCACCAGCAGAGACCAGGGGCGGAATCAGCCCCAGCATTTT.

The chain links TRBV19 to TRBJ2-5, with TRBD2 matching over 8 bases. Germline CDR1 is LNHDA and CDR2 is SQIVND (reference sequence). V trimming: 0 bases; J trimming: 6 bases; junction bases outside the gene matches: 3. The CDR3 totals 14 residues. The CDR3 nucleotides read TGTGCCAGTAGTATAGAGGGGACTAGTCAGACCCAGTACTTC. Its translation: CASSIEGTSQTQYF.